The source of this T cell receptor (beta chain) is a study of neoadjuvant anti-PD-1 for oral cavity cancer. Points from the study as a whole: Pretreatment Treg/Th17 ratio correlated inversely with post-treatment tumor clonality.

About this clone itself: What it binds is not known.

Time point denoted: after neoadjuvant nivolumab, at surgical resection. Trimming left V 7 bases short and J 0 bases short, with 7 bases between. Per germline, CDR1 MNHNS and CDR2 SASEGT. The CDR3 runs 12 residues. Measured with immunoSEQ multiplex PCR; TCRdb has only the in-frame clones, and not every one. The data hold tens of thousands of clones, with 45% observed a single time. The sample here was tumor tissue, taken after nivolumab (anti-PD-1) treatment. The sequence was obtained from a person aged 40 to 85 with oral cavity squamous cell carcinoma. The chain joins TRBV6-1 to TRBJ2-7; unclear D gene. The CDR3 loop is CASKRSSYEQYF. The CDR3 region has the DNA TGTGCCAGCAAAAGGAGCTCCTACGAGCAGTACTTC.